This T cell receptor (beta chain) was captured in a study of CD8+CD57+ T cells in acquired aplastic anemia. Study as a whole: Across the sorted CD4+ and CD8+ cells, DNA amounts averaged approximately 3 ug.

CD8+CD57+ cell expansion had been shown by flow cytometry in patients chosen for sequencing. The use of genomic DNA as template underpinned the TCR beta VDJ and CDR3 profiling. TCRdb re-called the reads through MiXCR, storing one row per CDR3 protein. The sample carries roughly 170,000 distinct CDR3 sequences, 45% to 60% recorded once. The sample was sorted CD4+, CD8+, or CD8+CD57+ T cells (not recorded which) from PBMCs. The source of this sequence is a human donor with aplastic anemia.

The DNA for the CDR3 is TGCAGCGCCGCCGATGGGGACAGGCTCCCTGGTGAGCAGTTCTTC. Translating gives CSAADGDRLPGEQFF. The rearrangement uses TRBV29-1 and TRBJ2-1; 8 nucleotides agree with TRBD1. The length of the CDR3 is 15 residues. From germline, CDR1 is SQVTM and CDR2 ANQGSEA. The J segment lost 9 bases and the V segment lost 7 bases, leaving 17 bases of the junction unmatched.